The 5 T cell receptor beta chains listed next were all sequenced from one sample in a study of control samples from healthy donors and cancer patients. Clones were sequenced by immunoSEQ multiplex PCR, and TCRdb holds only the in-frame ones, with some missing. The sample shows 170,000 or so clones, roughly 90% of them seen only once. Input material: blood. All receptors derive from a woman aged 45-59 years in good health.

Turning to this clone: The sample carries other DNA sequences with the same CDR3. This chain joins TRBV24-1 and TRBJ1-5; no clear D. Trimming took 2 bases from V and 4 from J, leaving 5 bases between them. Germline loops: CDR1 KGHDR, CDR2 SFDVKD. There are 13 residues in the CDR3. The CDR3 spells CATSDSGNQPQHF. The CDR3 region has the DNA TGTGCCACCAGTGATTCAGGTAATCAGCCCCAGCATTTT.

V is TRBV4-3 and J is TRBJ2-7, with 7 bases lining up with TRBD1. The CDR3 is 14 amino acids. Germline loops: CDR1 LGHNA, CDR2 YSLEER. V was clipped by 1 base and J by 6 bases; unmatched bases: 6. CDR3 residues: CASSQGKGAGEQYF. As DNA, the CDR3 is TGCGCCAGCAGCCAAGGGAAGGGGGCGGGCGAGCAGTACTTC.

CDR3 region: CASGNADEQYF. CDR3 sequence (DNA): TGTGCCAGCGGGAATGCGGACGAGCAGTACTTC. The V and J genes are TRBV7-9 and TRBJ2-7; no firm D call. Between the trimmed V and J ends, which lost 8 bases and 5 bases, there was a span of 10 bases. The CDR3 spans 11 residues. The germline V gene has CDR1 SEHNR and CDR2 FQNEAQ (reference sequence). Variable domain in full (rest from reference TRBV7-9 and TRBJ2-7): DTGVSQNPRHKITKRGQNVTFRCDPISEHNRLYWYRQTLGQGPEFLTYFQNEAQLEKSRLLSDRFSAERPKGSFSTLEIQRTEQGDSAMYLCASGNADEQYFGPGTRLTVT.

The chain combines TRBV10-3 with TRBJ1-1; tentatively, D is TRBD1 (6 bases). CDR3 size: 15 residues. V lost 7 bases and J 2 bases, leaving 17 bases between the germline ends. CDR1 is ENHRY and CDR2 is SYGVKD in the germline V gene. In nucleotides, the CDR3 is TGTGCCATCAAGGACGTAGGGGGGGCCAACACTGAAGCTTTCTTT. Translation gives CAIKDVGGANTEAFF.

This sequence joins TRBV15 and TRBJ2-7; a possible D gene is TRBD2 (5 bases). V lost 0 bases to trimming and J lost 3 bases, with 9 bases between them. The V gene's germline CDR1 is LNHNV and CDR2 YYDKDF (reference sequence). CDR3 length equals 14 residues. The CDR3 loop reads CATSRERVLYEQYF. The CDR3 DNA reads as TGTGCCACCAGCAGAGAGCGGGTCCTCTACGAGCAGTACTTC.